Listed here are 17 T cell receptor beta chains from one sample, sequenced in a study of blood T cell repertoires in COVID-19. The table came from immunoSEQ multiplex PCR; TCRdb's copy has only in-frame clones and leaves some out. Altogether 300,000 to 400,000 clones are present, about 87% being singletons, with the ten largest covering roughly a tenth. The specimen sequenced was peripheral blood. The receptors derive from a man aged 25 to 40 with COVID-19, enrolled during active disease.

This chain links TRBV12-3 or TRBV12-4 with TRBJ1-1; D gene unclear. The CDR3 contains 13 residues. V was shortened by 1 base and J by 11 bases, with 14 bases between the two germline ends. The DNA for the CDR3 is TGTGCCAGCAGTTTAGGCGGCAGTCGTTTGGCTTTCTTT. This translates into CASSLGGSRLAFF.

The V and J genes are TRBV30 and TRBJ2-7; 7 bases agree with TRBD2. CDR1 and CDR2 (germline): GTSNPN, SVGIG (reference sequence). The CDR3 covers 14 residues. V lost 0 bases to trimming and J lost 6 bases; unmatched junction nucleotides: 8. In nucleotides, the CDR3 is TGTGCCTGGAGTGTAGGAGCGGGGCAGCTCGAGCAGTACTTC. This encodes CAWSVGAGQLEQYF.

The chain couples TRBV6-6 to TRBJ1-5; D may be TRBD1 (6 bases). This CDR3 is 14 amino acids long. In germline, CDR1 is MNHNY, CDR2 SVGAGI (reference sequence). Trimming shortened V by 11 bases and J by 2 bases, and 16 bases separated the two germline ends. This CDR3 is CAGAPRGRNQPQHF. The DNA of the CDR3 is TGTGCCGGAGCACCCAGGGGTCGCAATCAGCCCCAGCATTTT.

This chain joins TRBV24-1 and TRBJ2-5; 7 nucleotides line up with TRBD2. The V gene end was trimmed by 3 bases and the J gene end by 1 base; junction bases not matched to a gene: 4. Per the germline V gene, CDR1 is KGHDR and CDR2 is SFDVKD. CDR3 length: 15 amino acids. The CDR3 loop reads CATSDGGGPQETQYF. The CDR3 coding sequence is TGTGCCACCAGTGATGGCGGGGGACCCCAAGAGACCCAGTACTTC.

The chain uses TRBV18 and TRBJ2-2; possibly TRBD1 for D (5 bases). The V and J ends lost 2 bases and 4 bases respectively, with 14 bases between them. CDR1 and CDR2 from the germline V gene are KGHSH and LQKENI. This CDR3 has 16 amino acids. The CDR3 loop reads CASSPSTQGGTGELFF. DNA for the CDR3: TGTGCCAGCTCACCAAGTACCCAGGGTGGCACCGGGGAGCTGTTTTTT.

This clone was detected only once. The chain has TRBV10-3 and TRBJ1-1, with D possibly TRBD1 on 6 matching bases. The CDR3 has 16 amino acids. Germline CDR1 reads ENHRY; CDR2 reads SYGVKD. With 5 bases removed from V and 3 bases from J, the gap between germline ends came to 19 bases. CDR3 amino acids: CAISQRRPGADTEAFF. The CDR3 nucleotides read TGTGCCATCAGTCAACGACGACCAGGGGCCGACACTGAAGCTTTCTTT.

The J gene is TRBJ2-3, the V gene TRBV5-1, with 9 bases aligning to TRBD2. The length of the CDR3 is 17 residues. With V trimmed by 0 bases and J by 2 bases, 7 bases remained unmatched. Per germline, CDR1 SGHRS and CDR2 YFSETQ. The CDR3 is CASSLDGLAPYTDTQYF. Written as DNA, the CDR3 is TGCGCCAGCAGCTTGGATGGACTAGCGCCTTACACAGATACGCAGTATTTT.

The chain uses TRBV2 and TRBJ1-2; TRBD1 aligns across 7 bases. Germline-derived CDR1 and CDR2 are SNHLY and FYNNEI. The junction had 4 bases not matched to a gene; V was cut back by 1 base and J by 2 bases. CDR3 size: 15 residues. CDR3 protein: CASSEVSRGNYGYTF. CDR3 bases: TGTGCCAGCAGTGAAGTTAGCAGGGGGAACTATGGCTACACCTTC.

The chain has TRBV7-9 and TRBJ1-1, with unresolved D. The CDR3 consists of 14 residues. Germline V gene sequence: CDR1 SEHNR, CDR2 FQNEAQ (reference sequence). Trimming stripped 6 bases from V and 3 bases from J, with 14 bases between. The CDR3 here is CASSEHYSDTEAFF. The CDR3 region has the DNA TGTGCCAGCAGTGAACACTATTCGGACACTGAAGCTTTCTTT.

J is TRBJ2-1 and V is TRBV15; TRBD1 matches 12 bases. The CDR3 totals 20 residues. The ends lost 3 bases at V and 7 bases at J; junction bases unmatched: 19. The germline V gene has CDR1 LNHNV and CDR2 YYDKDF (reference sequence). CDR3 sequence reads: CATSRGRQGTGGRRGNEQFF. For the CDR3, the DNA is TGTGCCACCAGCAGGGGACGACAGGGGACAGGGGGCAGACGGGGGAATGAGCAGTTCTTC.

In this sample, this clone turned up a few times. This chain joins TRBV6-6 and TRBJ1-2, with TRBD1 matching 10 bases. The CDR3 is made up of 13 amino acids. Germline V gene sequence: CDR1 MNHNY, CDR2 SVGAGI (reference sequence). J gave up 6 bases and V 6 bases, and 4 bases lay outside the gene matches. CDR3 bases: TGTGCCAGCAGCAAAGGACAGGGGGATGGCTACACCTTC. Protein product: CASSKGQGDGYTF.

The V and J genes are TRBV28 and TRBJ2-7; D is possibly TRBD2 (5 bases). This CDR3 spans 12 amino acids. Germline CDR1 and CDR2: MDHEN and SYDVKM. The V end lost 4 bases, the J end lost 4 bases, and 8 bases lay between the germline ends. CDR3 in DNA: TGTGCCAGCAGTTGGACTTCTTACGAGCAGTACTTC. This translates into CASSWTSYEQYF.

This chain connects TRBV27 to TRBJ2-4, with 16 nucleotides matching TRBD2. There are 20 residues in the CDR3. Germline CDR1 is MNHEY and CDR2 is SMNVEV (reference sequence). Losses at the gene ends were 2 bases for V and 1 base for J; bases not matched to a gene: 8. The CDR3 spells CASSLQGLAGGKGAKNIQYF. Written as DNA, the CDR3 is TGTGCCAGCAGTTTACAGGGACTAGCGGGAGGGAAGGGGGCCAAAAACATTCAGTACTTC.

V and J are TRBV25-1 and TRBJ2-7; D possibly corresponds to TRBD2 (6 bases). V gave up 3 bases and J gave up 5 bases, with 17 bases separating them. Looked up from germline, CDR1 is MGHDK and CDR2 is SYGVNS. The CDR3 loop spans 15 amino acids. CDR3 protein: CASSDPHWGENEQYF. CDR3 nucleotides: TGTGCCAGCAGTGACCCTCATTGGGGGGAGAACGAGCAGTACTTC.

The J gene is TRBJ1-5, the V gene TRBV28, with D tentatively TRBD1 (5 bases). In germline, CDR1 is MDHEN, CDR2 SYDVKM. Trimming pared 3 bases from V and 5 bases from J, leaving 20 bases between. CDR3 length: 17 residues. In nucleotides, the CDR3 is TGTGCCAGCAGTTTCTCGGCGGGGACCGGGTGGGATCAGCCCCAGCATTTT. Amino acids: CASSFSAGTGWDQPQHF.

The J gene is TRBJ2-3, the V gene TRBV2; 10 bases match TRBD2. This CDR3 has 15 amino acids. The germline V gene encodes CDR1 SNHLY and CDR2 FYNNEI. Trimming cost V 7 bases and J 5 bases; bases outside gene matches: 9. DNA of the CDR3: TGTGCCAGCAATCTAGCGGGAGTTTCGGTAGATACGCAGTATTTT. It codes for CASNLAGVSVDTQYF.

The chain employs TRBV3-1 (or the pseudogene TRBV3-2) and TRBJ2-7, with 9 bases matching TRBD1. The CDR3 consists of 17 residues. Germline CDR1 is LGHDT and CDR2 is YNNKEL (reference sequence). V lost 0 bases to trimming and J lost 6 bases; unmatched junction nucleotides: 12. The CDR3 DNA reads TGTGCCAGCAGCCAAGAAAGTGGCCCGGGACAGGGCCCCGAGCAGTACTTC. Translation gives CASSQESGPGQGPEQYF.